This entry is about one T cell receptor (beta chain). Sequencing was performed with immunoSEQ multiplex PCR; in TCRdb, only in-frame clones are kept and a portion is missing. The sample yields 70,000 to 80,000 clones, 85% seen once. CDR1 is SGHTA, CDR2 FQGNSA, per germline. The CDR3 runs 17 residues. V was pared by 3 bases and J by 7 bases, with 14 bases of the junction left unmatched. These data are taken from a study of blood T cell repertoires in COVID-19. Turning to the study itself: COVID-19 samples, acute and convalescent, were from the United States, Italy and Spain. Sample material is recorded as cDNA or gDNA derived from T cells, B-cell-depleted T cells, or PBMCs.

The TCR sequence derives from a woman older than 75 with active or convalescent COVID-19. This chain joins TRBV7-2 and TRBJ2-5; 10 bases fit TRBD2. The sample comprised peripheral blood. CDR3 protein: CASSLAGTSATGGTQYF. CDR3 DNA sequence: TGTGCCAGCAGCTTGGCCGGGACTAGCGCCACCGGCGGGACCCAGTACTTC.